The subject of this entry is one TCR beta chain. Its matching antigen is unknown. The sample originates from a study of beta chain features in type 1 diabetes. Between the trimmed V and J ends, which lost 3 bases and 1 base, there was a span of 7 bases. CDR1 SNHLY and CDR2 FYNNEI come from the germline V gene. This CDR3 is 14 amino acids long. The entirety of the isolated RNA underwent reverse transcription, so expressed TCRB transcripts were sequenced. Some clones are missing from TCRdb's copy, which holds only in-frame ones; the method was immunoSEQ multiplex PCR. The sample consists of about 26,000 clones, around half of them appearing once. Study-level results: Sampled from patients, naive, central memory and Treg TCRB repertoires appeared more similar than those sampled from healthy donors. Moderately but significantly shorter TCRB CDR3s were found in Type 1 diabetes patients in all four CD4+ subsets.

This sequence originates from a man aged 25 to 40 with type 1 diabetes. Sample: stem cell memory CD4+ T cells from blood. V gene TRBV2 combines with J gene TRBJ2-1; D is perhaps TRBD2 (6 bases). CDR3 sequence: CASSDGGSYNEQFF. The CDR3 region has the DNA TGTGCCAGCAGTGACGGGGGATCCTACAATGAGCAGTTCTTC.